Detailed here is one T cell receptor (beta chain). Antigen specificity is unknown. At one end the junction does not follow the germline gene, possibly because of a read error. This record belongs to a study of memory CD4+ T cells and cytomegalovirus serostatus. Across the study: This sample comes from healthy Belgian adults, several CMV seropositive, some 22 seronegative. Findings of the study overall: Suggested: most of the CMV-linked TCR signature lies in CD4+ memory cells.

Original data processing: Out-of-frame sequences were removed, leaving 2,204,828 distinct TCRbeta sequences. TCRdb's table, derived via immunoSEQ multiplex PCR, lists solely in-frame clones and lacks some. From that table come the V and J calls and clone size; the DNA was used to work out D and trimming. In the table there are 70,000 to 95,000 clones, around 80% of which are singletons. Germline CDR1 is ENHRY and CDR2 is SYGVKD. CDR3 length: 11 amino acids. Single viable CD3+CD4+CD8-CD45RO+ cells were sorted as the memory CD4+ T cells. The chain carries TRBV10-3 and TRBJ2-7; D may be TRBD2 (5 bases). This TCR came from an adult in good health and CMV-seronegative. The sequenced material came from memory CD4+ T cells from blood. DNA for the CDR3: TGTGCCATCACTGAGGGCTACGAGCAGTACTTC. Residues: CAITEGYEQYF.